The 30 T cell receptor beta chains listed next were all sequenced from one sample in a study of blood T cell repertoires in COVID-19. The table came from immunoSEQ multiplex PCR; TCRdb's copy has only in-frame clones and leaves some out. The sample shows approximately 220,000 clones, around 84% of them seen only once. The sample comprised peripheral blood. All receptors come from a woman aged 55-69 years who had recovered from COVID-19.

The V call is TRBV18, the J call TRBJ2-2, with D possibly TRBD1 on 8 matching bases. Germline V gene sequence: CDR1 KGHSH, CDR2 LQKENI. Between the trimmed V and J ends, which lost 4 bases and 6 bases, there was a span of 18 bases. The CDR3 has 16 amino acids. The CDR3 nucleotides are TGTGCCAGCTCACTCTACAGGGGGGGACCCGCCGGGGAGCTGTTTTTT. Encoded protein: CASSLYRGGPAGELFF. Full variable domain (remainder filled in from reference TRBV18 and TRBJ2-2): NAGVMQNPRHLVRRRGQEARLRCSPMKGHSHVYWYRQLPEEGLKFMVYLQKENIIDESGMPKERFSAEFPKEGPSILRIQQVVRGDSAAYFCASSLYRGGPAGELFFGEGSRLTVL.

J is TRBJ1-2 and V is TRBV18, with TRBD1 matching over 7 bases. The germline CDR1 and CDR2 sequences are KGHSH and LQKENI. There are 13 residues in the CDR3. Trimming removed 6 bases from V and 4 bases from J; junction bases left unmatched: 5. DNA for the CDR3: TGTGCCAGCTCCCGCGACAGGGCCTATGGCTACACCTTC. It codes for CASSRDRAYGYTF. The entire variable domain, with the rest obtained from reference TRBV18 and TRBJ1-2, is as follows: NAGVMQNPRHLVRRRGQEARLRCSPMKGHSHVYWYRQLPEEGLKFMVYLQKENIIDESGMPKERFSAEFPKEGPSILRIQQVVRGDSAAYFCASSRDRAYGYTFGSGTRLTVV.

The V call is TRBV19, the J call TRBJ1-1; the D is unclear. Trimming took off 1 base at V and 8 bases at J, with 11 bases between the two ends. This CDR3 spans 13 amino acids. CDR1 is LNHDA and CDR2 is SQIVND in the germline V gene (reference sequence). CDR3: CASSIVRLGEAFF. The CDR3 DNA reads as TGTGCCAGTAGTATAGTTAGGCTCGGGGAAGCTTTCTTT.

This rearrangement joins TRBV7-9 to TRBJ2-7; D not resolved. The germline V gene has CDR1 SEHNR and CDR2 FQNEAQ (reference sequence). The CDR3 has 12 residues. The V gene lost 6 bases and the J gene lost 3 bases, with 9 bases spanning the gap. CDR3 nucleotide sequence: TGTGCCAGCAGGGGCCCGGACTACGAGCAGTACTTC. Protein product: CASRGPDYEQYF.

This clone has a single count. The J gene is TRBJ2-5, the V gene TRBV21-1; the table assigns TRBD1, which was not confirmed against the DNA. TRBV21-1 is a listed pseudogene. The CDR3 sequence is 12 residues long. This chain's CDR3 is CASRTGGETQYF. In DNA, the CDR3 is TGTGCCAGCAGGACAGGGGGAGAGACCCAGTACTTC.

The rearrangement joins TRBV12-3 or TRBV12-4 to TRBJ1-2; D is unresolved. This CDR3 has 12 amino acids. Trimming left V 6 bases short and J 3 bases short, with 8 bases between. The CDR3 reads CASRRVDYGYTF. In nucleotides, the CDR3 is TGTGCCAGCAGGAGGGTGGACTATGGCTACACCTTC.

CDR3 protein: CASSLGTGGGETQYF. CDR3 coding DNA: TGTGCCAGCAGCTTAGGGACTGGTGGTGGGGAGACCCAGTACTTC. This chain joins TRBV11-2 and TRBJ2-5; possible D gene TRBD2, 5 bases. The CDR3 has 15 amino acids. Germline V CDR1 and CDR2: SGHAT, FQNNGV. Trimming removed 1 base at V and 5 bases at J, with 14 bases between.

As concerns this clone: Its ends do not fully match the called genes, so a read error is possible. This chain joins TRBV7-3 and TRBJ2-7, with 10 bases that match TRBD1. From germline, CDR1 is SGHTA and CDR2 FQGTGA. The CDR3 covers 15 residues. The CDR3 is CASSVTGQGPWEQYF. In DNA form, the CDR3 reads TGTGCCAGCAGCGTAACGGGACAGGGGCCATGGGAGCAGTACTTC.

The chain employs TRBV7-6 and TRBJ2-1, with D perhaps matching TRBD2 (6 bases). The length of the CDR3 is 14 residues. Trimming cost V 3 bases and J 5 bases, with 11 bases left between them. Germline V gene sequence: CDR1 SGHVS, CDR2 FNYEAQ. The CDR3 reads CASSFSRGNNEQFF. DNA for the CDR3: TGTGCCAGCAGCTTTTCCCGGGGGAACAATGAGCAGTTCTTC. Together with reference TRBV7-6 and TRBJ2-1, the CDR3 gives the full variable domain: GAGVSQSPRYKVTKRGQDVALRCDPISGHVSLYWYRQALGQGPEFLTYFNYEAQQDKSGLPNDRFSAERPEGSISTLTIQRTEQRDSAMYRCASSFSRGNNEQFFGPGTRLTVL.

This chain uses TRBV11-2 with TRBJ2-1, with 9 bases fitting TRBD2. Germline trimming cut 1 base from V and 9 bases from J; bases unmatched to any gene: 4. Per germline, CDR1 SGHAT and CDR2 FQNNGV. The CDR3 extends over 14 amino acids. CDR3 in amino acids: CASSLVGGGAEQFF. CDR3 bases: TGTGCCAGCAGCTTAGTAGGCGGGGGGGCTGAGCAGTTCTTC.

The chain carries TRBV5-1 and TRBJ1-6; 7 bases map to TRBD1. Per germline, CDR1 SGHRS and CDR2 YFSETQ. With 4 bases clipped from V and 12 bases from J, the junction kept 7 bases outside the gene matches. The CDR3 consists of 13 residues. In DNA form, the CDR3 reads TGCGCCAGCAGCGTGACAGGGTCGGAACCCCTCCACTTT. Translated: CASSVTGSEPLHF.

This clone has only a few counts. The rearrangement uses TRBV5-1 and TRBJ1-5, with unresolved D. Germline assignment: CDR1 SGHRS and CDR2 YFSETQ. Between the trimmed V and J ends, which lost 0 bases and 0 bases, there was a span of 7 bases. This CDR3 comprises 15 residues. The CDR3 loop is CASSLAADSNQPQHF. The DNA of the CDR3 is TGCGCCAGCAGCTTGGCGGCGGATAGCAATCAGCCCCAGCATTTT. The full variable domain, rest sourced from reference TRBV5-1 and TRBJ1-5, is KAGVTQTPRYLIKTRGQQVTLSCSPISGHRSVSWYQQTPGQGLQFLFEYFSETQRNKGNFPGRFSGRQFSNSRSEMNVSTLELGDSALYLCASSLAADSNQPQHFGDGTRLSIL.

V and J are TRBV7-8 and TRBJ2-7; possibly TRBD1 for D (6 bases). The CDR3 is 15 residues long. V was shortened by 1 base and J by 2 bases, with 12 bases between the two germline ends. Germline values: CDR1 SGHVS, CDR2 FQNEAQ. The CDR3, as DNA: TGTGCCAGCAGCTTAGGAAGGGACACTACCTACGAGCAGTACTTC. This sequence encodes CASSLGRDTTYEQYF.

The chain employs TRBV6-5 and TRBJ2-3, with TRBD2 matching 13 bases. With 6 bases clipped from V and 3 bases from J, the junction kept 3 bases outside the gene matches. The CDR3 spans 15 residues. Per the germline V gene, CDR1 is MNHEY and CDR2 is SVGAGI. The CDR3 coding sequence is TGTGCCAGCAGCCGGACTAGCGGGGGAACAGATACGCAGTATTTT. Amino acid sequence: CASSRTSGGTDTQYF.

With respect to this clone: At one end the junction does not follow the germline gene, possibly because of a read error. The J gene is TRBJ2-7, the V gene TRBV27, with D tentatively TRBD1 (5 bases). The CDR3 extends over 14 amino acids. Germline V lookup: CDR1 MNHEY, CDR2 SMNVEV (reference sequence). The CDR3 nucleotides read TGTGCCAGCAGTATATCAAGACAGCTCTACGAGCAGTACTTC. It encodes CASSISRQLYEQYF.

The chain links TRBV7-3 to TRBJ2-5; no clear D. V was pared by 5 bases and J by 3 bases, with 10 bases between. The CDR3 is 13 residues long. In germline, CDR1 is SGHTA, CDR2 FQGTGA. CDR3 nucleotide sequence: TGTGCCAGCAGCGCTAGGAGAGAAGAGACCCAGTACTTC. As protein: CASSARREETQYF.

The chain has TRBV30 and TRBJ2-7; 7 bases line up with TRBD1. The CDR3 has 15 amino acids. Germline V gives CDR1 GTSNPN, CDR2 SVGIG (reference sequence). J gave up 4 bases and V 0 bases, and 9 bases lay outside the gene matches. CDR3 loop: CAWSVSRGYRYEQYF. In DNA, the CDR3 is TGTGCCTGGAGTGTGAGCAGGGGGTACCGGTACGAGCAGTACTTC.

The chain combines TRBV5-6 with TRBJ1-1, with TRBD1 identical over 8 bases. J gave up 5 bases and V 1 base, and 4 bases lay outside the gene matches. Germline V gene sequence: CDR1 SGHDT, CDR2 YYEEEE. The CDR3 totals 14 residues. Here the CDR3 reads CASSLIRGRTEAFF. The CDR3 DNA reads TGTGCCAGCAGCTTGATCAGGGGGCGGACTGAAGCTTTCTTT.

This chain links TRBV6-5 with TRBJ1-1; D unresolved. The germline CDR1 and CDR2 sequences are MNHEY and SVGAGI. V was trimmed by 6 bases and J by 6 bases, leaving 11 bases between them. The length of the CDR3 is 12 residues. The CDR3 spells CASSAPESEAFF. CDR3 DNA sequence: TGTGCCAGCAGCGCTCCAGAATCTGAAGCTTTCTTT.

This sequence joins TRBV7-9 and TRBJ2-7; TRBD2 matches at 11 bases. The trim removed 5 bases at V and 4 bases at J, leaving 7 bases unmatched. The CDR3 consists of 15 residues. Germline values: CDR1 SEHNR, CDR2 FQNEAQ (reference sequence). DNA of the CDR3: TGTGCCAGCAGCCTATGGACTAGCGGGTCGTACGAGCAGTACTTC. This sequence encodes CASSLWTSGSYEQYF.

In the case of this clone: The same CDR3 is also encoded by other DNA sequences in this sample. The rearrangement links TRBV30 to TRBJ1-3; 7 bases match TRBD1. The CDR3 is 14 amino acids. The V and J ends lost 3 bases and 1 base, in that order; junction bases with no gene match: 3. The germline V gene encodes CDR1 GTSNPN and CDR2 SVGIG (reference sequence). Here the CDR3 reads CAWSQTGSGNTIYF. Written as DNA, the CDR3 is TGTGCCTGGAGCCAGACAGGGTCTGGAAACACCATATATTTT.

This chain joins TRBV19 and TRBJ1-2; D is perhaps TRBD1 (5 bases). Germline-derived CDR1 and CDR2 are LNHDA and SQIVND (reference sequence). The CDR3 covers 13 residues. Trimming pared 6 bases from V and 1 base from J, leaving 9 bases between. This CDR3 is CASRDGGNYGYTF. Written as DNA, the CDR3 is TGTGCCAGTAGAGACGGGGGTAACTATGGCTACACCTTC.

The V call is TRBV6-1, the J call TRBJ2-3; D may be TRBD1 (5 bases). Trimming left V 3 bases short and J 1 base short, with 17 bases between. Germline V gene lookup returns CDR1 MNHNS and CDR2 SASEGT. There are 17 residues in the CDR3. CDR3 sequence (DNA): TGTGCCAGCAGTGAGCTAGGATCACAGGTTGGCACAGATACGCAGTATTTT. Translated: CASSELGSQVGTDTQYF.

CDR3 sequence reads: CASSPTLAGGNEQFF. CDR3 in DNA: TGTGCCAGCAGTCCAACCCTAGCGGGGGGTAATGAGCAGTTCTTC. The chain links TRBV7-2 to TRBJ2-1, with 11 bases lining up with TRBD2. The CDR3 loop spans 15 amino acids. CDR1 is SGHTA and CDR2 is FQGNSA in the germline V gene. The trim removed 6 bases at V and 7 bases at J, leaving 8 bases unmatched.

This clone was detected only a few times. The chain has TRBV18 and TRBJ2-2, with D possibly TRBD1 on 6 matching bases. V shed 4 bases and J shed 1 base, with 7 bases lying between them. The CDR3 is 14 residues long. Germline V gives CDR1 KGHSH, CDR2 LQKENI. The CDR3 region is CASSLDRNTGELFF. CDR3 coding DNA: TGTGCCAGCTCACTGGACAGGAACACCGGGGAGCTGTTTTTT.

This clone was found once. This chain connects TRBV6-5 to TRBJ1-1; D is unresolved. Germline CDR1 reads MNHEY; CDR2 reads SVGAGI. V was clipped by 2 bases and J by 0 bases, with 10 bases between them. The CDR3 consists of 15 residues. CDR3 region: CASSYSRGMNTEAFF. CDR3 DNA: TGTGCCAGCAGTTACAGCCGGGGAATGAACACTGAAGCTTTCTTT.

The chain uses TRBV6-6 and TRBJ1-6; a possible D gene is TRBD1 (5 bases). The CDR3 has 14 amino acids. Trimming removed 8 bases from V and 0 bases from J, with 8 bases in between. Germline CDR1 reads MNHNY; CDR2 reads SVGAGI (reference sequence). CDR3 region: CASQDSSYNSPLHF. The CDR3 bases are TGTGCCAGCCAAGACAGCTCCTATAATTCACCCCTCCACTTT.

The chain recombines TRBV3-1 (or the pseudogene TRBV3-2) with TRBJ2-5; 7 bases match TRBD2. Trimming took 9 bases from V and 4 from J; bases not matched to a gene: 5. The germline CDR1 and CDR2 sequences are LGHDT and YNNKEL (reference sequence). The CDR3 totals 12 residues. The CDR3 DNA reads TGTGCCAGTCGGGGGGAAGGAGAGACCCAGTACTTC. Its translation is CASRGEGETQYF.

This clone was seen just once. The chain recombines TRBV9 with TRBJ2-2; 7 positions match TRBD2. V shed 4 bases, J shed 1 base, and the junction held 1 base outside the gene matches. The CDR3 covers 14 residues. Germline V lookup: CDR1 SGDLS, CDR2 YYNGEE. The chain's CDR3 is CASSPGGNTGELFF. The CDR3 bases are TGTGCCAGCAGCCCGGGGGGGAACACCGGGGAGCTGTTTTTT.

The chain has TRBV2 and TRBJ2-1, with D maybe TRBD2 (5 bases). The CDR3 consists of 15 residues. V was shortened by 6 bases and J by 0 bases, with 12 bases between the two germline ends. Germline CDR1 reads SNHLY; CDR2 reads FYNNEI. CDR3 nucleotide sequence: TGTGCCAGCAGGGAGCGGCTGAGCTCCTACAATGAGCAGTTCTTC. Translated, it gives CASRERLSSYNEQFF.